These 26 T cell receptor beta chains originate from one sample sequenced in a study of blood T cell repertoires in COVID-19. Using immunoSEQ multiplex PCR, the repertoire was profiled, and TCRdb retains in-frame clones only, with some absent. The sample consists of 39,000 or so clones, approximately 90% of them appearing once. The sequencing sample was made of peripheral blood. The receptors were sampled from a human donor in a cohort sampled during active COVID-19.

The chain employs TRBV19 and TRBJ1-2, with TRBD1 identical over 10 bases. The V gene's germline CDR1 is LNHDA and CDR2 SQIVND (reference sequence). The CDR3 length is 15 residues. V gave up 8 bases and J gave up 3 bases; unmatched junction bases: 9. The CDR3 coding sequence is TGTGCCAGTTCAACACCTGGGACAGGGGACTATGGCTACACCTTC. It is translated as CASSTPGTGDYGYTF.

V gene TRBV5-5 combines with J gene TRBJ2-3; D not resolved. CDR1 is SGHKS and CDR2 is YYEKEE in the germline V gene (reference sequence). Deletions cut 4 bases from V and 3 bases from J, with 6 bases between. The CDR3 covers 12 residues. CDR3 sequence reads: CASSDLTDTQYF. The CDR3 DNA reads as TGTGCCAGCAGCGACTTAACAGATACGCAGTATTTT.

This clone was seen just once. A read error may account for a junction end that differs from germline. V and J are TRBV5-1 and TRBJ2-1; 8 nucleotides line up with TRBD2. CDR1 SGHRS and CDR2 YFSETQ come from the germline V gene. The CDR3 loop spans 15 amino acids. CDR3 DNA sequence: TGCGCCCGCAGCCTCGGGGGGGGCTCCTACAATGAGCAGTTCTTC. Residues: CARSLGGGSYNEQFF.

The CDR3 region is CASSSLLGRQETQYF. CDR3 coding DNA: TGTGCCAGCAGCTCCCTGCTGGGGAGGCAAGAGACCCAGTACTTC. V gene TRBV7-9 combines with J gene TRBJ2-5; D perhaps matches TRBD2 (6 bases). CDR1 and CDR2 (germline): SEHNR, FQNEAQ (reference sequence). V dropped 4 bases and J dropped 2 bases, with 14 bases sitting between them. The CDR3 has 15 amino acids.

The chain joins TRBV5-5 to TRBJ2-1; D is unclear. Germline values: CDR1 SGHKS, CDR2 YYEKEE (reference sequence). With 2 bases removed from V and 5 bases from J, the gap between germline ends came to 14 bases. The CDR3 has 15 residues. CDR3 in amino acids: CASSFLASENNEQFF. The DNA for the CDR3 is TGTGCCAGCAGCTTTTTAGCCAGCGAAAACAATGAGCAGTTCTTC.

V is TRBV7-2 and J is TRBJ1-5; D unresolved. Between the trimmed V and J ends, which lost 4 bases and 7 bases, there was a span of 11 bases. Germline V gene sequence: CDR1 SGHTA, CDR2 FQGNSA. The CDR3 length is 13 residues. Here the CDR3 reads CASSSQAVQPQHF. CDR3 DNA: TGTGCCAGCAGCTCCCAGGCTGTCCAGCCCCAGCATTTT.

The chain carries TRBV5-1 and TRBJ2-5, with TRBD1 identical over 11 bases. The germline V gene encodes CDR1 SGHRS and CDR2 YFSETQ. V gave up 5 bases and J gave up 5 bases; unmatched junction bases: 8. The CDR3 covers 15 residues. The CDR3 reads CASSPDRGLGETQYF. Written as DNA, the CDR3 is TGCGCCAGCAGTCCGGACAGGGGGCTAGGTGAGACCCAGTACTTC.

In nucleotides, the CDR3 is TGCAGCGTTTACGAAACAGGGGGCAGAGAGACCCAGTACTTC. As protein: CSVYETGGRETQYF. V and J are TRBV29-1 and TRBJ2-5, with TRBD1 matching 9 bases. J lost 4 bases, V lost 5 bases, and 8 bases had no gene match. This CDR3 spans 14 amino acids. CDR1 and CDR2 (germline): SQVTM, ANQGSEA.

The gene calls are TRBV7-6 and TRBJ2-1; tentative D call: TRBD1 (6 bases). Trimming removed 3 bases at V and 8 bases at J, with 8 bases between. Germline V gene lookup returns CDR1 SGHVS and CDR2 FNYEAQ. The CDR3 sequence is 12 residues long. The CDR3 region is CASSFSGDEQFF. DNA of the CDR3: TGTGCCAGCAGCTTTTCAGGGGATGAGCAGTTCTTC.

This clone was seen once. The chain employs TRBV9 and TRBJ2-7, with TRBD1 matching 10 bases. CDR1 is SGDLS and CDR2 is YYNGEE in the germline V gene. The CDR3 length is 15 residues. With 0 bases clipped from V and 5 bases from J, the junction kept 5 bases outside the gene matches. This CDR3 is CASSVGQGAHDEQYF. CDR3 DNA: TGTGCCAGCAGCGTAGGACAGGGGGCGCATGACGAGCAGTACTTC.

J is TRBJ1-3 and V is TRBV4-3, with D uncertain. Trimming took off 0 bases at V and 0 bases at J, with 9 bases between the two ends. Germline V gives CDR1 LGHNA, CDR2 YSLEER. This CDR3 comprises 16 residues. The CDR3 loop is CASSQEVAGSGNTIYF. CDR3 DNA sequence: TGCGCCAGCAGCCAAGAGGTCGCGGGCTCTGGAAACACCATATATTTT.

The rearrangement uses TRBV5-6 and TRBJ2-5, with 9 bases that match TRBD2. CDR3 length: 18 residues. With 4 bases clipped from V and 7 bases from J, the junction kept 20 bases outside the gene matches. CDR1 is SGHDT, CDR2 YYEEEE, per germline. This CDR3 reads CASSATLAGWTGAGTQYF. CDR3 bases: TGTGCCAGCAGCGCCACACTAGCGGGCTGGACGGGCGCGGGGACCCAGTACTTC.

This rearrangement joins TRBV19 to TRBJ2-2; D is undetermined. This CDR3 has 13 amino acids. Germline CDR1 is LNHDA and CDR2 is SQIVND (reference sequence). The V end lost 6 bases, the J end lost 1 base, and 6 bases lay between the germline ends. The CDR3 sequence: CASSSGNTGELFF. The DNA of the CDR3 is TGTGCCAGTAGCTCCGGGAACACCGGGGAGCTGTTTTTT. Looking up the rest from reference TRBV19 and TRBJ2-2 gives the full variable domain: DGGITQSPKYLFRKEGQNVTLSCEQNLNHDAMYWYRQDPGQGLRLIYYSQIVNDFQKGDIAEGYSVSREKKESFPLTVTSAQKNPTAFYLCASSSGNTGELFFGEGSRLTVL.

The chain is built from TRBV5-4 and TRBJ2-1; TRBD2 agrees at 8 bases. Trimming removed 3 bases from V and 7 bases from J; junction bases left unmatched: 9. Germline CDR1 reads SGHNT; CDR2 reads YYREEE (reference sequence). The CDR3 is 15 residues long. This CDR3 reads CASSSGLASGNEQFF. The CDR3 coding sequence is TGTGCCAGCAGCTCCGGACTAGCATCGGGAAATGAGCAGTTCTTC.

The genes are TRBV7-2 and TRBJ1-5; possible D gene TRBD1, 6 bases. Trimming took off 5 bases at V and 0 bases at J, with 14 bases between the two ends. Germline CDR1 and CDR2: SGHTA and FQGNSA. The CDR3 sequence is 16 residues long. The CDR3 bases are TGTGCCAGCAGCCAACACGGACAGATTAGCAATCAGCCCCAGCATTTT. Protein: CASSQHGQISNQPQHF.

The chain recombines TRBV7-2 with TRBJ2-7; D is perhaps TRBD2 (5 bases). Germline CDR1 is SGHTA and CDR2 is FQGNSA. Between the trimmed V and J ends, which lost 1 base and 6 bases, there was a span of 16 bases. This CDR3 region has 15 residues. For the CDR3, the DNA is TGTGCCAGCAGCTTAGTAACTAGTGACCCCAGCGAGCAGTACTTC. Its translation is CASSLVTSDPSEQYF.

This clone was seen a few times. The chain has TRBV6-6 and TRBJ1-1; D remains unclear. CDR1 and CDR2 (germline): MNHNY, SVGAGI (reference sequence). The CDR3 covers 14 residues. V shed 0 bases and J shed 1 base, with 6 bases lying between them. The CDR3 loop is CASSYSTRNTEAFF. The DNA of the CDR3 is TGTGCCAGCAGTTACTCGACAAGGAACACTGAAGCTTTCTTT.

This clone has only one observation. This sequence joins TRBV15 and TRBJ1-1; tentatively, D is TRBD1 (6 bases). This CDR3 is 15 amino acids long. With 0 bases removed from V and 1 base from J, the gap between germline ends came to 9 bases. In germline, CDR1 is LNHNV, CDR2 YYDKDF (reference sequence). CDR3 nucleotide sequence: TGTGCCACCAGCAGAGATCGGACAGCGAACACTGAAGCTTTCTTT. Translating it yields CATSRDRTANTEAFF. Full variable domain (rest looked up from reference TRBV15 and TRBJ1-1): DAMVIQNPRYQVTQFGKPVTLSCSQTLNHNVMYWYQQKSSQAPKLLFHYYDKDFNNEADTPDNFQSRRPNTSFCFLDIRSPGLGDTAMYLCATSRDRTANTEAFFGQGTRLTVV.

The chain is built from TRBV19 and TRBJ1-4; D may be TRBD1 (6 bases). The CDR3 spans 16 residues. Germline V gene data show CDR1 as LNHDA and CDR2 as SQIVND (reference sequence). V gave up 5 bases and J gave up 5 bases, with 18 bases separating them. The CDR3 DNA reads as TGTGCCAGTAGTTCCCAAGGGGGACGCCTGAATGAAAAACTGTTTTTT. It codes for CASSSQGGRLNEKLFF.

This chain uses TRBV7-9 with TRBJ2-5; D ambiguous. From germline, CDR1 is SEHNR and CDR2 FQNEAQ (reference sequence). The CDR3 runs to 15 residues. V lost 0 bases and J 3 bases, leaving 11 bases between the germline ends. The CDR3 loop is CASSLAQRSKETQYF. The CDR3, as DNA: TGTGCCAGCAGCTTAGCTCAACGGTCAAAAGAGACCCAGTACTTC. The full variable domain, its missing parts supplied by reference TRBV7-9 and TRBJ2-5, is DTGVSQNPRHKITKRGQNVTFRCDPISEHNRLYWYRQTLGQGPEFLTYFQNEAQLEKSRLLSDRFSAERPKGSFSTLEIQRTEQGDSAMYLCASSLAQRSKETQYFGPGTRLLVL.

CDR3 DNA sequence: TGTGCCAGCACTCAGGGGCTTACTGAAGCTTTCTTT. Its protein is CASTQGLTEAFF. V usage is TRBV25-1 and J usage is TRBJ1-1; a weak D match, TRBD1 (6 bases). CDR3 length: 12 amino acids. Trimming took 7 bases from V and 5 from J, leaving 11 bases between them. Germline lookup yields CDR1 MGHDK and CDR2 SYGVNS.

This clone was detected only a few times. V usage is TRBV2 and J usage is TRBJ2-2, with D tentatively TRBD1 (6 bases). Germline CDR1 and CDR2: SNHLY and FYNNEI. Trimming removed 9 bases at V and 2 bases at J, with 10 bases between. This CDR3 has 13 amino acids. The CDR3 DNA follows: TGTGCCAGACAGGGCTTAAACACCGGGGAGCTGTTTTTT. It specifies CARQGLNTGELFF.

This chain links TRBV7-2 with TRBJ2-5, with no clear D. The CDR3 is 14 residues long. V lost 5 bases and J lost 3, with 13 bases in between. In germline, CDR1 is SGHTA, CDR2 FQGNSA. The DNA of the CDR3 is TGTGCCAGCAGCCGCCAGGCTAATAAAGAGACCCAGTACTTC. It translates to CASSRQANKETQYF.

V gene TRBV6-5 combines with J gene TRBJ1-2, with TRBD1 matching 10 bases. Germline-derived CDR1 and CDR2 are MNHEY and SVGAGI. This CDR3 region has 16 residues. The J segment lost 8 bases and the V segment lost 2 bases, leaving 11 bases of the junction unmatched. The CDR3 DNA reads TGTGCCAGCAGTTACGGGTCCAGACAGGGGGCGGCGGGCTACACCTTC. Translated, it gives CASSYGSRQGAAGYTF.

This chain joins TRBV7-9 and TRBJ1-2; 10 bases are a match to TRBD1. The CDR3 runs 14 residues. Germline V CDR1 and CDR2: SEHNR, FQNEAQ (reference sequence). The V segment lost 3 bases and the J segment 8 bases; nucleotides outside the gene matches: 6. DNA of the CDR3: TGTGCCAGCAGCTTCTCGGACAGGGGGGACGGCTACACCTTC. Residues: CASSFSDRGDGYTF.

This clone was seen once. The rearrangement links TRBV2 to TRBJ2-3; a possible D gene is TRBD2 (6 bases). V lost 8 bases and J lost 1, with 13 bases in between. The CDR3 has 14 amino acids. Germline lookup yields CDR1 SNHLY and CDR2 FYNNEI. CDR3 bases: TGTGCCAGCTGCTATGGGACTCGCACAGATACGCAGTATTTT. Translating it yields CASCYGTRTDTQYF. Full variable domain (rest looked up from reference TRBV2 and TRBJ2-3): EPEVTQTPSHQVTQMGQEVILRCVPISNHLYFYWYRQILGQKVEFLVSFYNNEISEKSEIFDDQFSVERPDGSNFTLKIRSTKLEDSAMYFCASCYGTRTDTQYFGPGTRLTVL.